What follows is one TCR beta chain and its context. Antigen specificity is unknown. TCRdb reanalysed the 5' RACE reads using MiXCR and keeps one entry per CDR3 protein. Among around 90,000 distinct CDR3 sequences listed, about 15% were seen once. This sample stems from a study of T-cell memory formation after mild COVID-19. At the level of the study: Most TCR clusters belonged to a single donor.

Study-level results: Specificity for SARS-CoV-2 was not confirmed among the second-wave clones peaking on day 37. Researchers report contracting CD4+ clones mostly in CM and EM, with CD8+ clones in EMRA. Later expanders leaned CD4+, whereas clones that contracted between day 15 and 85 were balanced CD4/CD8.

The CDR3 runs 12 residues. CDR1 is LNHDA and CDR2 is SQIVND in the germline V gene (reference sequence). V dropped 9 bases and J dropped 3; count of bases not matched to a gene: 4. Sequenced: PBMCs or a T cell subset sorted from them (not recorded which). The clonotype was recovered from a man younger than 30 who had mild COVID-19 (a few samples of this study predate the infection). Cell type and time point are not known. The chain recombines TRBV19 with TRBJ1-1; 7 bases are a match to TRBD1. This CDR3 is CASATGDTEAFF. In nucleotides, the CDR3 is TGTGCCAGCGCAACAGGGGACACTGAAGCTTTCTTT.